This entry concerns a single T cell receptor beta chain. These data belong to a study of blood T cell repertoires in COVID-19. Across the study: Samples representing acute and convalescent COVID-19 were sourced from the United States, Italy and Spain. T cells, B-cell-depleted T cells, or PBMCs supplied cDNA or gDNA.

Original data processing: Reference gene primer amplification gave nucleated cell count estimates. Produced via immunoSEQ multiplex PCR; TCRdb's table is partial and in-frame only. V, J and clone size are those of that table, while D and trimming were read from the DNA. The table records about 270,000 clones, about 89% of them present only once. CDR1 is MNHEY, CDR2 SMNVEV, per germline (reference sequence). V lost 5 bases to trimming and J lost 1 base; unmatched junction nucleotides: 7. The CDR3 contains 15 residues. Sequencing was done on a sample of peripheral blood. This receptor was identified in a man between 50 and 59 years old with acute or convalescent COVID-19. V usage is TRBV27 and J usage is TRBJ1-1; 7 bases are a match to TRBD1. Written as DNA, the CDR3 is TGTGCCAGCAGTCAAGGGACAGCTCGGAACACTGAAGCTTTCTTT. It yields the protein CASSQGTARNTEAFF.